This T cell receptor (beta chain) emerged from a study of cytomegalovirus exposure and HLA in healthy donors. In the PCR, 60 Vbeta and 13 Jbeta primers were used. Libraries were prepared by immunoSEQ multiplex PCR; TCRdb keeps only in-frame clonotypes and omits some of them. This sample has 110,000 or so clones, with roughly 80% found just once. Germline CDR1 MNHNS, CDR2 SASEGT. The V gene lost 10 bases and the J gene lost 3 bases, with 16 bases spanning the gap. CDR3 length: 14 amino acids. The TCR originated in a young man in good health and CMV-seropositive. The material sequenced was PBMCs. The chain has TRBV6-1 and TRBJ1-5; possibly TRBD1 for D (5 bases). The CDR3 bases are TGTGCCACAACTACTGCGGGGCCCAATCAGCCCCAGCATTTT. Translated: CATTTAGPNQPQHF.